Presented here are 30 T cell receptor beta chains from one specimen sequenced in a study of T cell changes during pregnancy in multiple sclerosis. Assay: immunoSEQ multiplex PCR; the TCRdb copy retains only in-frame clones and omits some. The table has some 60,000 clones, over 75% seen once. Sequences were derived from peripheral blood, sampled after pregnancy. Every receptor here comes from a female donor with multiple sclerosis, enrolled in a pregnancy study.

V is TRBV5-4 and J is TRBJ2-1; possibly TRBD1 for D (5 bases). The CDR3 is made up of 13 amino acids. V was shortened by 1 base and J by 10 bases, with 12 bases between the two germline ends. CDR1 and CDR2 from the germline V gene are SGHNT and YYREEE (reference sequence). CDR3 sequence reads: CASSLRGDREQFF. In DNA, the CDR3 is TGTGCCAGCAGCTTGAGGGGCGACCGGGAGCAGTTCTTC.

This sequence joins TRBV5-1 and TRBJ2-3; a weak D match, TRBD2 (6 bases). The ends were cut back, 1 base at V and 4 bases at J, with 7 bases in the middle. Per germline, CDR1 SGHRS and CDR2 YFSETQ. The CDR3 runs to 13 residues. This CDR3 is CASSLSGADTQYF. In DNA, the CDR3 is TGCGCCAGCAGCTTGTCGGGGGCAGATACGCAGTATTTT. Based on the CDR3 plus reference TRBV5-1 and TRBJ2-3, the full variable domain is KAGVTQTPRYLIKTRGQQVTLSCSPISGHRSVSWYQQTPGQGLQFLFEYFSETQRNKGNFPGRFSGRQFSNSRSEMNVSTLELGDSALYLCASSLSGADTQYFGPGTRLTVL.

CDR3 protein: CAWRRGTGGNQPQHF. The CDR3 region has the DNA TGTGCCTGGAGGAGAGGGACAGGGGGCAATCAGCCCCAGCATTTT. The V and J genes are TRBV30 and TRBJ1-5; 10 bases agree with TRBD1. The CDR3 has 15 amino acids. Trimming at V came to 3 bases and at J to 2 bases, leaving 4 bases not matched to a gene. CDR1 is GTSNPN, CDR2 SVGIG, per germline (reference sequence). Based on the CDR3 plus reference TRBV30 and TRBJ1-5, the full variable domain is SQTIHQWPATLVQPVGSPLSLECTVEGTSNPNLYWYRQAAGRGLQLLFYSVGIGQISSEVPQNLSASRPQDRQFILSSKKLLLSDSGFYLCAWRRGTGGNQPQHFGDGTRLSIL.

The rearrangement links TRBV28 to TRBJ1-3; no clear D. The CDR3 spans 18 residues. Germline values: CDR1 MDHEN, CDR2 SYDVKM. V was clipped by 3 bases and J by 0 bases, with 18 bases between them. The CDR3 reads CASSLREYYAHSGNTIYF. In nucleotides, the CDR3 is TGTGCCAGCAGTTTGAGGGAATACTACGCTCACTCTGGAAACACCATATATTTT.

V usage is TRBV5-1 and J usage is TRBJ2-3; 8 nucleotides line up with TRBD1. CDR1 and CDR2 (germline): SGHRS, YFSETQ. Germline trimming cut 7 bases from V and 0 bases from J; bases unmatched to any gene: 10. The length of the CDR3 is 16 residues. CDR3 DNA sequence: TGCGCCAGCCTTAGGGACAGGCTAACTAGCACAGATACGCAGTATTTT. Its translation is CASLRDRLTSTDTQYF.

The J gene is TRBJ2-1, the V gene TRBV11-2; TRBD1 matches 8 bases. There are 15 residues in the CDR3. The V gene's germline CDR1 is SGHAT and CDR2 FQNNGV. Trimming cost V 5 bases and J 9 bases; bases outside gene matches: 12. CDR3 in amino acids: CASSSPQGADSEQFF. DNA of the CDR3: TGTGCCAGCAGCAGCCCCCAGGGGGCGGACAGTGAGCAGTTCTTC.

The chain joins TRBV4-3 to TRBJ1-5; D gene unclear. Trimming stripped 2 bases from V and 2 bases from J, with 13 bases between. Germline-derived CDR1 and CDR2 are LGHNA and YSLEER. CDR3 length: 16 amino acids. In DNA, the CDR3 is TGCGCCAGCAGCCAAATACTAGGAACGGGCAATCAGCCCCAGCATTTT. Translating it yields CASSQILGTGNQPQHF.

This clone was observed a few times. This chain links TRBV11-2 with TRBJ1-1; D is undetermined. Germline CDR1 SGHAT, CDR2 FQNNGV. The germline V and J ends were trimmed by 0 bases and 4 bases, with 6 bases remaining between them. This CDR3 is 13 amino acids long. CDR3 loop: CASSLDLPTEAFF. CDR3 DNA sequence: TGTGCCAGCAGCTTAGATCTTCCCACTGAAGCTTTCTTT. The full variable domain, completed using reference TRBV11-2 and TRBJ1-1, is EAGVAQSPRYKIIEKRQSVAFWCNPISGHATLYWYQQILGQGPKLLIQFQNNGVVDDSQLPKDRFSAERLKGVDSTLKIQPAKLEDSAVYLCASSLDLPTEAFFGQGTRLTVV.

The V gene is TRBV19, the J gene TRBJ2-3, with a tentative D call TRBD1 (5 bases). V was pared by 4 bases and J by 2 bases, with 10 bases between. The CDR3 loop spans 14 amino acids. CDR1 LNHDA and CDR2 SQIVND come from the germline V gene (reference sequence). CDR3 in amino acids: CASSKGVYTDTQYF. CDR3 coding DNA: TGTGCCAGTAGTAAAGGGGTTTACACAGATACGCAGTATTTT.

The chain uses TRBV7-3 and TRBJ1-1; 10 nucleotides align to TRBD1. Trimming cost V 4 bases and J 13 bases; bases outside gene matches: 9. Germline lookup yields CDR1 SGHTA and CDR2 FQGTGA. There are 13 residues in the CDR3. In DNA, the CDR3 is TGTGCCAGCAGCTCTCGACAGGGGGCTCGAGGTTTCTTT. This gives the protein CASSSRQGARGFF.

The chain couples TRBV5-8 to TRBJ1-1; D is perhaps TRBD1 (5 bases). V was pared by 3 bases and J by 10 bases, with 10 bases between. The CDR3 is 11 residues long. Per the germline V gene, CDR1 is SGHTS and CDR2 is YDEGEE. The CDR3 loop is CASSSRVSAFF. In DNA form, the CDR3 reads TGTGCCAGCAGCTCCAGGGTTTCAGCTTTCTTT. The complete variable domain, with remaining parts taken from reference TRBV5-8 and TRBJ1-1, reads EAGVTQSPTHLIKTRGQQATLRCSPISGHTSVYWYQQALGLGLQFLLWYDEGEERNRGNFPPRFSGRQFPNYSSELNVNALELEDSALYLCASSSRVSAFFGQGTRLTVV.

The chain employs TRBV5-4 and TRBJ2-5, with D possibly TRBD1 on 5 matching bases. The CDR3 sequence is 14 residues long. The germline gives CDR1 SGHNT, CDR2 YYREEE (reference sequence). V was shortened by 3 bases and J by 2 bases, with 11 bases between the two germline ends. The CDR3 is CASSSPTVQETQYF. In DNA, the CDR3 is TGTGCCAGCAGCTCCCCGACAGTTCAAGAGACCCAGTACTTC.

CDR3 coding DNA: TGTGCCAGCAGCCGGGAGAGTAGGTATGCTGAAGCTTTCTTT. Translating it yields CASSRESRYAEAFF. The chain employs TRBV5-4 and TRBJ1-1, with D hard to call. Germline V gives CDR1 SGHNT, CDR2 YYREEE (reference sequence). CDR3 size: 14 residues. The V and J ends lost 4 bases and 6 bases respectively, with 16 bases between them.

A single count supports this clone. The chain couples TRBV5-1 to TRBJ1-4, with 8 bases identical to TRBD1. CDR1 SGHRS and CDR2 YFSETQ come from the germline V gene. The CDR3 extends over 17 amino acids. The junction had 10 bases not matched to a gene; V was cut back by 0 bases and J by 6 bases. The chain's CDR3 is CASSLVAGQGGHEKLFF. CDR3 coding DNA: TGCGCCAGCAGCTTGGTCGCAGGACAGGGAGGTCATGAAAAACTGTTTTTT.

The rearrangement joins TRBV6-5 to TRBJ1-2, with D possibly matching TRBD1 (6 bases). Trimming cost V 6 bases and J 7 bases, with 18 bases left between them. Germline lookup yields CDR1 MNHEY and CDR2 SVGAGI. The CDR3 totals 14 residues. This CDR3 is CASRTLQGYRGYTF. In DNA, the CDR3 is TGTGCCAGCAGGACACTACAGGGTTATCGTGGCTACACCTTC.

The rearrangement joins TRBV19 to TRBJ2-7; no clear D gene. Germline CDR1 reads LNHDA; CDR2 reads SQIVND (reference sequence). With 1 base removed from V and 0 bases from J, the gap between germline ends came to 7 bases. CDR3 length: 14 residues. The CDR3 loop is CASSIVGSSYEQYF. CDR3 nucleotide sequence: TGTGCCAGTAGTATAGTTGGTAGCTCCTACGAGCAGTACTTC.

The CDR3 protein is CASNAGAGTNTEAFF. The CDR3 DNA reads TGTGCCAGCAACGCGGGGGCAGGAACGAACACTGAAGCTTTCTTT. The chain is built from TRBV11-2 and TRBJ1-1; tentative D call: TRBD1 (6 bases). The CDR3 sequence is 15 residues long. Per the germline V gene, CDR1 is SGHAT and CDR2 is FQNNGV. V gave up 7 bases and J gave up 1 base, with 16 bases separating them.

The chain recombines TRBV15 with TRBJ2-3; the D is unclear. Germline values: CDR1 LNHNV, CDR2 YYDKDF (reference sequence). The V gene lost 1 base and the J gene lost 1 base, with 9 bases spanning the gap. There are 15 residues in the CDR3. CDR3 sequence: CATSRGPRGTDTQYF. The CDR3 coding sequence is TGTGCCACCAGCAGAGGGCCCCGGGGCACAGATACGCAGTATTTT.

This chain links TRBV15 with TRBJ2-1, with D possibly being TRBD1 (5 bases). The CDR3 length is 16 residues. V lost 0 bases, J lost 7 bases, and 16 bases lay in between. CDR1 is LNHNV and CDR2 is YYDKDF in the germline V gene (reference sequence). The CDR3 spells CATSRDGVTGANEQFF. CDR3 coding DNA: TGTGCCACCAGCAGAGATGGGGTTACAGGAGCTAATGAGCAGTTCTTC.

The genes are TRBV7-9 and TRBJ2-7; tentatively, D is TRBD1 (6 bases). The CDR3 totals 12 residues. V gave up 9 bases and J gave up 7 bases, with 16 bases separating them. CDR1 is SEHNR and CDR2 is FQNEAQ in the germline V gene (reference sequence). The CDR3 region is CASSTGTREQYF. The DNA of the CDR3 is TGTGCCAGTTCAACCGGGACAAGGGAGCAGTACTTC.

The CDR3 is CASSPQGSYGYTF. CDR3 nucleotides: TGTGCCAGCAGCCCCCAGGGGAGCTATGGCTACACCTTC. V is TRBV5-6 and J is TRBJ1-2, with a possible D match to TRBD1 (6 bases). V shed 4 bases and J shed 4 bases, with 11 bases lying between them. Germline CDR1 is SGHDT and CDR2 is YYEEEE. The CDR3 extends over 13 amino acids.

The chain employs TRBV19 and TRBJ1-1; unclear D gene. The germline V gene encodes CDR1 LNHDA and CDR2 SQIVND (reference sequence). This CDR3 is built from 16 residues. V was shortened by 5 bases and J by 1 base, with 17 bases between the two germline ends. This CDR3 is CASSGSWRTQNTEAFF. The CDR3 bases are TGTGCCAGTAGTGGGAGTTGGAGGACCCAGAACACTGAAGCTTTCTTT.

The CDR3 bases are TGCGCCAGCAGCCAAGGAGAGGGCCCAGTTGGGGAGACCCAGTACTTC. Its protein product is CASSQGEGPVGETQYF. V and J are TRBV4-1 and TRBJ2-5, with a weak D call TRBD2 (5 bases). V lost 1 base to trimming and J lost 5 bases, with 17 bases between them. CDR3 length: 16 amino acids. The V gene's germline CDR1 is MGHRA and CDR2 YSYEKL.

The chain uses TRBV29-1 and TRBJ2-1; D possibly corresponds to TRBD2 (6 bases). Germline V gene sequence: CDR1 SQVTM, CDR2 ANQGSEA. The CDR3 runs 14 residues. V was shortened by 3 bases and J by 3 bases, with 12 bases between the two germline ends. The CDR3 DNA sequence: TGCAGCGTTGATCGGCAGGGACTCTACAATGAGCAGTTCTTC. This codes for CSVDRQGLYNEQFF.

The chain joins TRBV7-8 to TRBJ1-1; D possibly corresponds to TRBD1 (5 bases). The CDR3 consists of 16 residues. Trimming shortened V by 1 base and J by 0 bases, and 12 bases separated the two germline ends. Germline V gene sequence: CDR1 SGHVS, CDR2 FQNEAQ. CDR3 DNA: TGTGCCAGCAGCTTAGGACAGCGCAACATGAACACTGAAGCTTTCTTT. Protein product: CASSLGQRNMNTEAFF.

The chain uses TRBV19 and TRBJ1-5, with unresolved D. V gave up 5 bases and J gave up 10 bases, with 3 bases separating them. CDR1 and CDR2 (germline): LNHDA, SQIVND (reference sequence). This CDR3 contains 9 residues. The CDR3 sequence is CASSLPQHF. DNA of the CDR3: TGTGCCAGTAGTCTACCCCAGCATTTT. Supplemented by reference TRBV19 and TRBJ1-5, the full variable domain reads DGGITQSPKYLFRKEGQNVTLSCEQNLNHDAMYWYRQDPGQGLRLIYYSQIVNDFQKGDIAEGYSVSREKKESFPLTVTSAQKNPTAFYLCASSLPQHFGDGTRLSIL.

The chain recombines TRBV2 with TRBJ1-1; no firm D call. Trimming removed 6 bases from V and 3 bases from J, with 8 bases in between. The germline V gene encodes CDR1 SNHLY and CDR2 FYNNEI. The CDR3 is 12 amino acids. The CDR3 spells CASSNQYTEAFF. The CDR3 DNA reads TGTGCCAGCAGCAACCAGTACACTGAAGCTTTCTTT.

The chain combines TRBV5-1 with TRBJ2-5, with a possible D match to TRBD1 (6 bases). V was pared by 5 bases and J by 3 bases, with 17 bases between. The CDR3 is 15 amino acids. Germline lookup yields CDR1 SGHRS and CDR2 YFSETQ. This CDR3 is CASRRAGASEETQYF. In DNA, the CDR3 is TGCGCCAGCAGACGGGCAGGGGCCAGCGAAGAGACCCAGTACTTC.

This rearrangement joins TRBV23-1 to TRBJ2-7; weak D call: TRBD2 (6 bases). TRBV23-1 is annotated as an ORF whose role is uncertain. The CDR3 has 14 amino acids. Trimming shortened V by 9 bases and J by 1 base, and 16 bases separated the two germline ends. In DNA form, the CDR3 reads TGCGCCAGGGAATGGGGGAGGTTTTCCTACGAGCAGTACTTC. It translates to CAREWGRFSYEQYF.

The chain carries TRBV7-8 and TRBJ1-2; possible D gene TRBD1, 6 bases. Trimming pared 2 bases from V and 4 bases from J, leaving 11 bases between. CDR3 length equals 14 residues. CDR1 and CDR2 (germline): SGHVS, FQNEAQ. The CDR3 region is CASSLTDSPYGYTF. In nucleotides, the CDR3 is TGTGCCAGCAGCTTAACGGACAGCCCCTATGGCTACACCTTC.